This TCR beta chain was sequenced for a study of early T cells in non-severe SARS-CoV-2 infection (dated by TCRdb to about 2021). For the wider study: TCR sequencing used bulk RNA from unsorted whole blood, so alpha and beta chains could not be paired.

The library was prepared using 5' RACE. The sequencer was a NextSeq 500. In the TCR library protocol, unique molecular identifiers were attached to individual cDNA molecules to correct for PCR bias and sequencing error. Both TCR alpha and beta chains were sequenced, and tight co-correlation was observed between alpha and beta sequence abundances in each sample. In the original analysis: Decombinator V4 was used to perform V gene, J gene and CDR3 annotation of TCR sequences. TCRs were defined as expanded if a significant change between any two time points was detected under a Poisson model with p below 0.0001. TCR abundances were normalised to the total number of TCRs sequenced per sample and expressed as counts per million. TRAV1-2 paired with TRAJ12, TRAJ20 or TRAJ33 defined MAIT TCRs, while TRAV10 paired with TRAJ18 defined iNKT TCRs. VDJdb, accessed on 1 November 2021, was searched for TCRs annotated for CMV, EBV and SARS-CoV-2, and TCRs annotated for more than one antigen were excluded. TCRdb applied fastp at Q25 and MiXCR to the public reads, then kept only in-frame beta chains. Merged by CDR3 protein, the rows form single entries marked with the most common genes and DNA. The V and J calls reflect TCRdb's pipeline rather than the authors' work. The table for this sample lists under 45,000 distinct CDR3 sequences; under 8% of them were counted only once. More than 20% of the sample lies in the top ten.

This clonotype has a count of ten or more. What this receptor recognizes is not known. Per-nucleotide qualities are absent, and no much larger clonotype sits a single base away. This was a case-control study nested in a cohort of healthcare workers in London, UK, who had nasopharyngeal swab PCR tests and blood samples taken every week. Healthcare workers were enrolled in the week of the UK lockdown, from 23 to 31 March 2020, and were followed every week for up to about 16 weeks. CDR1 and CDR2 are read off the germline V gene (reference sequence) as DFQATT and SNEGSKA. Relative to germline, V is 0 bases shorter and J is 5 bases shorter, with 11 bases between their ends. The CDR3 sequence holds 14 residues, the cysteine and phenylalanine included. Here the CDR3 DNA is all that survives: 42 bases in frame from base 1. What the research found in general, with its limitations: Matching against VDJdb was skewed toward anti-spike CD8 responses, likely underestimated virus-specific expansions, and missed private and CD4 specificities.

The clonotype comes from an adult who was a healthcare worker with PCR-confirmed SARS-CoV-2 infection or an uninfected control (not recorded which). Sample: whole blood, taken at baseline. The V gene is TRBV20-1 and the J gene is TRBJ2-1; the D gene identity is not certain. The CDR3 region reads CSARDQQGNNEQFF. The DNA sequence is given as TGCAGTGCTAGAGATCAACAAGGGAACAATGAGCAGTTCTTC.